The sample holds a few counts of the clone carrying this TCR beta chain. Its antigen is currently unknown. These data come from a study of cytomegalovirus exposure and HLA in healthy donors. The PCR employed 60 Vbeta primers together with 13 Jbeta primers. Here immunoSEQ multiplex PCR was the method, and the copy in TCRdb shows in-frame clones only, minus some. The sample records 100,000 or so clones, 12% to 15% being singletons. The V and J ends lost 3 bases and 5 bases respectively, with 10 bases between them. The CDR3 is 13 residues long. Looked up from germline, CDR1 is SGHVS and CDR2 is FQNEAQ. Regarding the study as a whole: It was reported that the classifier diagnosed cytomegalovirus status with high specificity and sensitivity in both the original and validation cohorts. Exclusion as indistinguishable affected some V segments, including TRBV6-2 and TRBV6-3.

The receptor comes from a female donor in good health and CMV-seronegative. The chain employs TRBV7-8 and TRBJ1-1; unclear D gene. The sample taken for sequencing was PBMCs. CDR3 region: CASSFAGGTEAFF. CDR3 nucleotides: TGTGCCAGCAGCTTTGCGGGAGGGACTGAAGCTTTCTTT.